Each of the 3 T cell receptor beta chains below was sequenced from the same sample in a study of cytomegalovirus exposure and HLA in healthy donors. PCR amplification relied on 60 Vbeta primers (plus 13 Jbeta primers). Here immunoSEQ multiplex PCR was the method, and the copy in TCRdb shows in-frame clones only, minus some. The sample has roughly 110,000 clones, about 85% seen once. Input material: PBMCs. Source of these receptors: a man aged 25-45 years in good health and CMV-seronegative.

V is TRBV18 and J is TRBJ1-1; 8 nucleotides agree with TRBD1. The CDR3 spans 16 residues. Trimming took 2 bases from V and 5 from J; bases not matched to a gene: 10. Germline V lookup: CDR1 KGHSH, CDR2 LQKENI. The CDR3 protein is CASSPYRGIPVTEAFF. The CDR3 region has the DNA TGTGCCAGCTCACCATACAGGGGGATACCAGTGACTGAAGCTTTCTTT.

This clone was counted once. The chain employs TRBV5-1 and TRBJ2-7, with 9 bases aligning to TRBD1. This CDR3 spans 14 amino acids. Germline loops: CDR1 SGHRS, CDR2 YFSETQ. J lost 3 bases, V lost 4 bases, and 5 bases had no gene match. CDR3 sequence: CASSDRDRVYEQYF. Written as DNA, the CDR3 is TGCGCCAGCAGCGACCGGGACAGGGTCTACGAGCAGTACTTC. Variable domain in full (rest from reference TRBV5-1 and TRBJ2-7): KAGVTQTPRYLIKTRGQQVTLSCSPISGHRSVSWYQQTPGQGLQFLFEYFSETQRNKGNFPGRFSGRQFSNSRSEMNVSTLELGDSALYLCASSDRDRVYEQYFGPGTRLTVT.

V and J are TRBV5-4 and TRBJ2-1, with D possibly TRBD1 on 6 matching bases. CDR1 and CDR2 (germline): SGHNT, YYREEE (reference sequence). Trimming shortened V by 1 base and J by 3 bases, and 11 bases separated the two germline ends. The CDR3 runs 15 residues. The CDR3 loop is CASSLLGGYYNEQFF. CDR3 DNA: TGTGCCAGCAGCTTGTTAGGGGGATACTACAATGAGCAGTTCTTC.